The 27 T cell receptor beta chains given below trace back to one sample, sequenced in a study of beta chain features in type 1 diabetes. Expressed TCRB transcripts were sequenced because the isolated RNA had all been reverse transcribed beforehand. Produced via immunoSEQ multiplex PCR; TCRdb's table is partial and in-frame only. The sample has some 330,000 clones; approximately 11% are singletons. Sequencing was done on a sample of naive CD4+ T cells from blood. These TCRs come from a woman aged 25 to 39 in good health.

The chain couples TRBV19 to TRBJ1-5; 7 nucleotides agree with TRBD1. Trimming removed 4 bases from V and 4 bases from J; junction bases left unmatched: 16. Germline V gene lookup returns CDR1 LNHDA and CDR2 SQIVND (reference sequence). The CDR3 loop spans 18 amino acids. For the CDR3, the DNA is TGTGCCAGTAGTAGCCCCTACCCCTCGGGACAGCAAAATCAGCCCCAGCATTTT. Amino acid sequence: CASSSPYPSGQQNQPQHF.

CDR3 residues: CASSPAASGKGYEQYF. CDR3 in DNA: TGTGCCAGCAGTCCTGCGGCTAGCGGGAAAGGTTACGAGCAGTACTTC. V and J are TRBV7-2 and TRBJ2-7; 9 nucleotides align to TRBD2. Germline-derived CDR1 and CDR2 are SGHTA and FQGNSA. This CDR3 has 16 amino acids. V was clipped by 6 bases and J by 4 bases; unmatched bases: 13.

In its sample, this clone was seen a few times. The chain carries TRBV25-1 and TRBJ2-4; D is possibly TRBD2 (7 bases). With 3 bases removed from V and 0 bases from J, the gap between germline ends came to 9 bases. The CDR3 totals 15 residues. CDR1 is MGHDK and CDR2 is SYGVNS in the germline V gene. The CDR3 region is CASSEGGGAKNIQYF. CDR3 coding DNA: TGTGCCAGCAGTGAGGGAGGGGGAGCCAAAAACATTCAGTACTTC.

The chain carries TRBV6-6 and TRBJ2-1; D is undetermined. CDR3 length: 12 residues. Germline V gives CDR1 MNHNY, CDR2 SVGAGI (reference sequence). V was cut by 0 bases and J by 9 bases, with 6 bases left in between. The CDR3: CASSYSWAEQFF. CDR3 bases: TGTGCCAGCAGTTACTCCTGGGCTGAGCAGTTCTTC.

The rearrangement uses TRBV7-3 and TRBJ2-1; D ambiguous. The CDR3 consists of 14 residues. Germline V CDR1 and CDR2: SGHTA, FQGTGA. The V end lost 5 bases, the J end lost 2 bases, and 10 bases lay between the germline ends. The CDR3 spells CASSPSRPYNEQFF. The DNA of the CDR3 is TGTGCCAGCAGCCCCTCGAGGCCCTACAATGAGCAGTTCTTC.

CDR3 nucleotides: TGTGCCAGCAGTACTAGTGGTTACGAGCAGTACTTC. Residues: CASSTSGYEQYF. The rearrangement uses TRBV27 and TRBJ2-7, with D possibly matching TRBD2 (5 bases). Trimming shortened V by 5 bases and J by 4 bases, and 9 bases separated the two germline ends. The CDR3 is 12 amino acids. Per germline, CDR1 MNHEY and CDR2 SMNVEV (reference sequence).

This clone was detected a few times. The chain employs TRBV4-2 and TRBJ2-5, with 7 bases aligning to TRBD2. The CDR3 is made up of 15 amino acids. V lost 0 bases to trimming and J lost 4 bases; unmatched junction nucleotides: 5. CDR1 is LGHNA and CDR2 is YNFKEQ in the germline V gene. CDR3 in DNA: TGTGCCAGCAGCCAAGATGGGGGGGTCCTAGAGACCCAGTACTTC. As protein: CASSQDGGVLETQYF.

The chain couples TRBV19 to TRBJ2-2, with TRBD2 matching over 7 bases. With V trimmed by 4 bases and J by 7 bases, 3 bases remained unmatched. The CDR3 length is 13 residues. The V gene's germline CDR1 is LNHDA and CDR2 SQIVND (reference sequence). The CDR3 reads CASSNQRGGELFF. CDR3 bases: TGTGCCAGTAGTAATCAGCGGGGCGGGGAGCTGTTTTTT.

The chain carries TRBV7-2 and TRBJ2-5; 9 bases are shared with TRBD1. This CDR3 is 15 amino acids long. V shed 7 bases and J 5 bases; nucleotides not matched to a gene: 11. Germline V gives CDR1 SGHTA, CDR2 FQGNSA. CDR3 protein: CASKFGTGIEETQYF. The CDR3 DNA follows: TGTGCCAGCAAGTTCGGGACAGGGATTGAGGAGACCCAGTACTTC.

This clone was recorded a few times. The chain uses TRBV2 and TRBJ2-2, with 7 bases identical to TRBD1. V dropped 2 bases and J dropped 17; count of bases not matched to a gene: 8. Per the germline V gene, CDR1 is SNHLY and CDR2 is FYNNEI. This CDR3 is built from 12 residues. CDR3 sequence: CASSEWGTGVFF. The CDR3 DNA reads as TGTGCCAGCAGTGAATGGGGTACAGGGGTATTTTTT. The entire variable domain, with the rest obtained from reference TRBV2 and TRBJ2-2, is as follows: EPEVTQTPSHQVTQMGQEVILRCVPISNHLYFYWYRQILGQKVEFLVSFYNNEISEKSEIFDDQFSVERPDGSNFTLKIRSTKLEDSAMYFCASSEWGTGVFFGEGSRLTVL.

The chain is built from TRBV6-6 and TRBJ2-7; 8 positions match TRBD1. This CDR3 is built from 13 residues. Germline assignment: CDR1 MNHNY and CDR2 SVGAGI (reference sequence). After removal of 11 bases from V and 3 bases from J, the junction contained 9 bases not matched to a gene. CDR3 region: CAGTSGQGYEQYF. In DNA form, the CDR3 reads TGTGCCGGGACTTCAGGACAGGGCTACGAGCAGTACTTC.

This clone was recorded a few times. The rearrangement joins TRBV29-1 to TRBJ1-1, with 7 bases that match TRBD1. Germline CDR1 is SQVTM and CDR2 is ANQGSEA. The CDR3 spans 15 residues. Trimming removed 7 bases from V and 1 base from J; junction bases left unmatched: 12. The DNA of the CDR3 is TGCAGCGACTGGGGGGTCGGACAGGCGAACACTGAAGCTTTCTTT. Its protein product is CSDWGVGQANTEAFF.

The chain is built from TRBV19 and TRBJ2-3, with D tentatively TRBD1 (6 bases). Between the trimmed V and J ends, which lost 5 bases and 6 bases, there was a span of 18 bases. CDR3 length equals 15 residues. Germline assignment: CDR1 LNHDA and CDR2 SQIVND (reference sequence). The CDR3 coding sequence is TGTGCCAGTAGTCCTGGCCGGACAGTGGGGGATACGCAGTATTTT. This codes for CASSPGRTVGDTQYF. Complete variable domain (other parts from reference TRBV19 and TRBJ2-3): DGGITQSPKYLFRKEGQNVTLSCEQNLNHDAMYWYRQDPGQGLRLIYYSQIVNDFQKGDIAEGYSVSREKKESFPLTVTSAQKNPTAFYLCASSPGRTVGDTQYFGPGTRLTVL.

The table lists this clone with a few counts. The chain links TRBV28 to TRBJ1-2; tentatively, D is TRBD1 (5 bases). There are 13 residues in the CDR3. Trimming pared 3 bases from V and 5 bases from J, leaving 10 bases between. Germline CDR1 is MDHEN and CDR2 is SYDVKM. DNA for the CDR3: TGTGCCAGCAGTTTCAGACAGACATATGGCTACACCTTC. As protein: CASSFRQTYGYTF.

The sample holds a few counts of this clone. V is TRBV29-1 and J is TRBJ1-2; possible D gene TRBD1, 6 bases. The CDR3 has 14 residues. Germline V gives CDR1 SQVTM, CDR2 ANQGSEA. V dropped 3 bases and J dropped 6 bases, with 17 bases sitting between them. CDR3: CSVDKGQGHDGYTF. The DNA for the CDR3 is TGCAGCGTTGATAAAGGTCAGGGGCACGATGGCTACACCTTC.

Only a few counts were recorded for this clone. This chain connects TRBV6-5 to TRBJ2-5, with a possible D match to TRBD1 (6 bases). This CDR3 spans 16 amino acids. The germline gives CDR1 MNHEY, CDR2 SVGAGI. V was pared by 2 bases and J by 2 bases, with 15 bases between. As DNA, the CDR3 is TGTGCCAGCAGTTACACGCAGGGGTCCCTACAAGAGACCCAGTACTTC. It yields the protein CASSYTQGSLQETQYF.

This clone occurred a few times. The genes are TRBV5-1 and TRBJ2-2; D is possibly TRBD2 (5 bases). Germline CDR1 and CDR2: SGHRS and YFSETQ. V was clipped by 5 bases and J by 4 bases, with 15 bases between them. This CDR3 comprises 15 residues. DNA for the CDR3: TGCGCCAGCAGTCGCCTAGCTGAGACCACCGGGGAGCTGTTTTTT. This sequence encodes CASSRLAETTGELFF.

The CDR3 coding sequence is TGTGCCAGCAGAGGATCAGACCGACACAGTGGCGAGCAGTACTTC. It codes for CASRGSDRHSGEQYF. The genes are TRBV2 and TRBJ2-7; D is ambiguous. V gave up 6 bases and J gave up 6 bases, with 21 bases separating them. The CDR3 covers 15 residues. CDR1 is SNHLY, CDR2 FYNNEI, per germline.

Only a few counts were recorded for this clone. V and J are TRBV4-2 and TRBJ2-3, with a tentative D call TRBD1 (5 bases). This CDR3 contains 17 residues. Germline CDR1 LGHNA, CDR2 YNFKEQ. Trimming took 1 base from V and 5 from J, leaving 19 bases between them. The CDR3 protein is CASSQGRGTHTEDTQYF. In nucleotides, the CDR3 is TGTGCCAGCAGCCAAGGAAGGGGAACCCATACTGAAGATACGCAGTATTTT.

The V and J genes are TRBV27 and TRBJ1-4; 7 nucleotides agree with TRBD1. J was trimmed by 7 bases and V by 6 bases; bases with no gene match: 8. The CDR3 has 14 residues. Germline lookup yields CDR1 MNHEY and CDR2 SMNVEV (reference sequence). The CDR3 reads CASRLTGHGEKLFF. The CDR3, as DNA: TGTGCCAGCAGATTGACAGGGCATGGTGAAAAACTGTTTTTT. The full variable domain, rest sourced from reference TRBV27 and TRBJ1-4, is EAQVTQNPRYLITVTGKKLTVTCSQNMNHEYMSWYRQDPGLGLRQIYYSMNVEVTDKGDVPEGYKVSRKEKRNFPLILESPSPNQTSLYFCASRLTGHGEKLFFGSGTQLSVL.

The J gene is TRBJ1-2, the V gene TRBV18, with 7 bases fitting TRBD1. This CDR3 is 13 amino acids long. In germline, CDR1 is KGHSH, CDR2 LQKENI. Trimming at V came to 5 bases and at J to 4 bases, leaving 4 bases not matched to a gene. CDR3 nucleotide sequence: TGTGCCAGCTCAGGGGACAGTAGCTATGGCTACACCTTC. Its protein is CASSGDSSYGYTF.

V and J are TRBV30 and TRBJ2-7, with TRBD2 matching over 8 bases. CDR1 GTSNPN and CDR2 SVGIG come from the germline V gene (reference sequence). This CDR3 has 13 residues. The ends lost 2 bases at V and 4 bases at J; junction bases unmatched: 4. The DNA for the CDR3 is TGTGCCTGGAGTAGAAGCGGGAGTTACGAGCAGTACTTC. Translated, it gives CAWSRSGSYEQYF.

In its sample, this clone was seen a few times. The chain joins TRBV30 to TRBJ1-2, with D perhaps TRBD1 (5 bases). The CDR3 runs to 12 residues. Germline values: CDR1 GTSNPN, CDR2 SVGIG (reference sequence). The V end was cut by 2 bases, the J end by 7 bases, with 11 bases between. The CDR3 bases are TGTGCCTGGAGTTTAGGGGTTGGTGGCTACACCTTC. Translation gives CAWSLGVGGYTF. Looking up the rest from reference TRBV30 and TRBJ1-2 gives the full variable domain: SQTIHQWPATLVQPVGSPLSLECTVEGTSNPNLYWYRQAAGRGLQLLFYSVGIGQISSEVPQNLSASRPQDRQFILSSKKLLLSDSGFYLCAWSLGVGGYTFGSGTRLTVV.

This clone came up a few times. The gene calls are TRBV21-1 and TRBJ2-2; the DNA was not used to check the table's D call, TRBD2. TRBV21-1 is a pseudogene. The CDR3 contains 18 residues. CDR3 sequence (DNA): TGTGCCAGCAGCAAATATAGTTCGGGCGGGAGGGACACCGGGGAGCTGTTTTTT. This encodes CASSKYSSGGRDTGELFF.

In its sample, this clone was seen a few times. V is TRBV2 and J is TRBJ2-4; 7 nucleotides align to TRBD2. Germline values: CDR1 SNHLY, CDR2 FYNNEI. Trimming took 0 bases from V and 1 from J; bases not matched to a gene: 6. CDR3 size: 17 residues. The CDR3 reads CASSEALAGVAKNIQYF. The CDR3 DNA reads as TGTGCCAGCAGTGAAGCGCTGGCGGGAGTGGCCAAAAACATTCAGTACTTC.

This chain connects TRBV9 to TRBJ2-5; perhaps TRBD2 as D (5 bases). Germline values: CDR1 SGDLS, CDR2 YYNGEE. The CDR3 is made up of 12 amino acids. The V end was cut by 7 bases, the J end by 2 bases, with 9 bases between. CDR3 protein: CASGSRQETQYF. The CDR3 region has the DNA TGTGCCAGCGGGAGTCGGCAAGAGACCCAGTACTTC.

The chain joins TRBV7-2 to TRBJ2-5; possibly TRBD1 for D (6 bases). CDR1 is SGHTA, CDR2 FQGNSA, per germline. This CDR3 comprises 14 residues. V gave up 6 bases and J gave up 5 bases, with 16 bases separating them. CDR3 in DNA: TGTGCCAGCAGTCGATCCGGGACAAGCGAGACCCAGTACTTC. It codes for CASSRSGTSETQYF. Full variable domain (remainder filled in from reference TRBV7-2 and TRBJ2-5): GAGVSQSPSNKVTEKGKDVELRCDPISGHTALYWYRQSLGQGLEFLIYFQGNSAPDKSGLPSDRFSAERTGGSVSTLTIQRTQQEDSAVYLCASSRSGTSETQYFGPGTRLLVL.